The 18 T cell receptor beta chains below were found in one sample sequenced in a study of shared clonotypes between healthy human individuals. Libraries were prepared by immunoSEQ multiplex PCR; TCRdb keeps only in-frame clonotypes and omits some of them. The repertoire consists of about 460,000 clones, with 77% occurring once and the leading ten covering approximately 12%. Sequenced input: PBMCs. The receptors here all came from a woman in her forties in good health. Some clones in this sample may be carry-over from other donors' samples.

This clone was seen a single time. The genes are TRBV7-9 and TRBJ2-7, with D possibly TRBD1 on 5 matching bases. Germline values: CDR1 SEHNR, CDR2 FQNEAQ (reference sequence). Trimming cost V 11 bases and J 3 bases, with 23 bases left between them. CDR3 length: 15 residues. The DNA of the CDR3 is TGTGCCGGCACAAAAGGGGATCCGGGTATCTACGAGCAGTACTTC. Translated: CAGTKGDPGIYEQYF. The full variable domain, in which reference TRBV7-9 and TRBJ2-7 provide the parts outside the CDR3, is DTGVSQNPRHKITKRGQNVTFRCDPISEHNRLYWYRQTLGQGPEFLTYFQNEAQLEKSRLLSDRFSAERPKGSFSTLEIQRTEQGDSAMYLCAGTKGDPGIYEQYFGPGTRLTVT.

The chain carries TRBV6-4 and TRBJ2-7; D gene ambiguous. V was cut by 4 bases and J by 6 bases, with 13 bases left in between. The CDR3 has 13 amino acids. The germline gives CDR1 MRHNA, CDR2 SNTAGT. The CDR3 DNA reads as TGTGCCAGCAGTGCCTCGCCGACGAGCGAGCAGTACTTC. It codes for CASSASPTSEQYF.

J is TRBJ1-5 and V is TRBV28; D perhaps matches TRBD1 (6 bases). V lost 5 bases and J 7 bases, leaving 15 bases between the germline ends. This CDR3 is 14 amino acids long. Per germline, CDR1 MDHEN and CDR2 SYDVKM. The CDR3: CASSDPGGRQPQHF. DNA of the CDR3: TGTGCCAGCAGTGACCCCGGGGGGCGGCAGCCCCAGCATTTT.

The chain carries TRBV11-2 and TRBJ2-3; TRBD2 matches at 12 bases. The CDR3 sequence is 18 residues long. Germline V gene lookup returns CDR1 SGHAT and CDR2 FQNNGV. The J segment lost 5 bases and the V segment lost 3 bases, leaving 12 bases of the junction unmatched. CDR3 in amino acids: CASSLWRASGRAEDTQYF. CDR3 nucleotide sequence: TGTGCCAGCAGCTTGTGGCGTGCTAGCGGGAGGGCGGAAGATACGCAGTATTTT.

This chain links TRBV30 with TRBJ2-1; D remains ambiguous. CDR1 GTSNPN and CDR2 SVGIG come from the germline V gene (reference sequence). The CDR3 covers 14 residues. With 5 bases removed from V and 3 bases from J, the gap between germline ends came to 14 bases. CDR3 DNA: TGTGCCTGGGCAATCGAAGGATACTACAATGAGCAGTTCTTC. The encoded protein is CAWAIEGYYNEQFF.

The chain employs TRBV30 and TRBJ2-7, with D perhaps being TRBD1 or TRBD2 (6 bases each). Germline V gene data show CDR1 as GTSNPN and CDR2 as SVGIG (reference sequence). This CDR3 comprises 15 residues. Trimming cost V 5 bases and J 0 bases, with 17 bases left between them. CDR3 loop: CAWSRGASSSYEQYF. In nucleotides, the CDR3 is TGTGCCTGGTCTAGGGGGGCCTCAAGCTCCTACGAGCAGTACTTC.

The gene calls are TRBV5-4 and TRBJ2-5, with TRBD2 matching 8 bases. The CDR3 contains 15 residues. Germline CDR1 SGHNT, CDR2 YYREEE (reference sequence). Trimming took 6 bases from V and 0 from J; bases not matched to a gene: 7. CDR3 nucleotide sequence: TGTGCCAGCACCCGGGGGGGCGGGGACCAAGAGACCCAGTACTTC. Protein: CASTRGGGDQETQYF.

For this clone: A much larger clone differs by one base, so this may be a read error. Other DNA sequences in this specimen translate into the identical CDR3. The chain employs TRBV5-4 and TRBJ2-1; 7 nucleotides agree with TRBD1. Germline-derived CDR1 and CDR2 are SGHNT and YYREEE (reference sequence). This CDR3 is built from 15 residues. The CDR3 region has the DNA TGCGCCAGCAGCACGACGACAGGGCCGCGTGGTGAGCAGTTCTTC. This sequence encodes CASSTTTGPRGEQFF.

The chain links TRBV4-3 to TRBJ2-7; possibly TRBD2 for D (5 bases). V was clipped by 0 bases and J by 1 base, with 10 bases between them. The CDR3 loop spans 15 amino acids. CDR1 is LGHNA and CDR2 is YSLEER in the germline V gene. The CDR3 is CASSQEAGGSYEQYF. The CDR3 DNA sequence: TGCGCCAGCAGCCAAGAGGCGGGCGGTTCCTACGAGCAGTACTTC.

The chain couples TRBV10-3 to TRBJ1-5; no reliable D call. V was shortened by 8 bases and J by 4 bases, with 12 bases between the two germline ends. The CDR3 has 13 amino acids. The germline V gene has CDR1 ENHRY and CDR2 SYGVKD. The CDR3 region has the DNA TGTGCCATCCAGGCCGGGGATAATCAGCCCCAGCATTTT. It specifies CAIQAGDNQPQHF.

A few counts support this clone. This chain uses TRBV18 with TRBJ2-7, with TRBD1 matching 10 bases. The V gene's germline CDR1 is KGHSH and CDR2 LQKENI. Trimming took 3 bases from V and 2 from J; bases not matched to a gene: 4. CDR3 length: 15 amino acids. CDR3 DNA sequence: TGTGCCAGCTCACCGGGACAGGGGCCAGCCTACGAGCAGTACTTC. Amino acid sequence: CASSPGQGPAYEQYF. Variable domain in full (rest from reference TRBV18 and TRBJ2-7): NAGVMQNPRHLVRRRGQEARLRCSPMKGHSHVYWYRQLPEEGLKFMVYLQKENIIDESGMPKERFSAEFPKEGPSILRIQQVVRGDSAAYFCASSPGQGPAYEQYFGPGTRLTVT.

This clone was counted a few times. V gene TRBV5-8 combines with J gene TRBJ2-1; D is uncertain. Trimming removed 3 bases at V and 12 bases at J, with 7 bases between. The CDR3 runs 10 residues. Germline CDR1 is SGHTS and CDR2 is YDEGEE. The CDR3 here is CASSWVWQFF. CDR3 nucleotide sequence: TGTGCCAGCAGCTGGGTGTGGCAGTTCTTC.

This clone has only one observation. This chain links TRBV29-1 with TRBJ2-3; 9 bases match TRBD1. Germline V lookup: CDR1 SQVTM, CDR2 ANQGSEA. The J segment lost 2 bases and the V segment lost 6 bases, leaving 3 bases of the junction unmatched. CDR3 length equals 13 residues. DNA of the CDR3: TGCAGCGTCGACAGGGGGTTCACAGATACGCAGTATTTT. This sequence encodes CSVDRGFTDTQYF.

This sequence joins TRBV7-7 and TRBJ2-2, with TRBD1 matching over 9 bases. The J segment lost 7 bases and the V segment lost 5 bases, leaving 8 bases of the junction unmatched. CDR1 and CDR2 from the germline V gene are SSHAT and FNYEAQ (reference sequence). CDR3 length: 15 residues. The CDR3 DNA reads TGTGCCAGCAGCCCCCGGGACAGGGAGTACGGGGAGCTGTTTTTT. This translates into CASSPRDREYGELFF.

There are many counts of this clone. This same CDR3 is encoded by further DNA sequences in the sample. This chain links TRBV6-4 with TRBJ2-7; D may be TRBD2 (5 bases). Germline loops: CDR1 MRHNA, CDR2 SNTAGT. V was trimmed by 6 bases and J by 5 bases, leaving 11 bases between them. The CDR3 totals 12 residues. The CDR3 DNA is TGTGCCAGCAGCTCTAGCAATCACGAGCAGTACTTC. Protein: CASSSSNHEQYF.

Comment on this clone: A far larger clone is a single base away, which makes a read error likely. The sample has other DNA sequences that encode this CDR3 too. This chain uses TRBV20-1 with TRBJ2-7; D not certain. The CDR3 covers 10 residues. Germline loops: CDR1 DFQATT, CDR2 SNEGSKA (reference sequence). The V and J ends lost 6 bases and 4 bases respectively, with 7 bases between them. This chain's CDR3 is CSALGYEQYF. CDR3 bases: TGCAGTGCCTTAGGATACGAGCAGTACTTC.

This chain connects TRBV7-3 to TRBJ2-3; a weak D match, TRBD2 (5 bases). Germline V lookup: CDR1 SGHTA, CDR2 FQGTGA. The CDR3 is 14 amino acids. V was clipped by 5 bases and J by 1 base, with 10 bases between them. The CDR3 nucleotides are TGTGCCAGCAGCCCGACCGGGGGCACAGATACGCAGTATTTT. Amino acids: CASSPTGGTDTQYF.

The chain is built from TRBV28 and TRBJ2-2, with D perhaps given as TRBD1 or TRBD2 (5 bases each). The CDR3 extends over 19 amino acids. CDR1 and CDR2 from the germline V gene are MDHEN and SYDVKM. Trimming removed 0 bases at V and 0 bases at J, with 17 bases between. In nucleotides, the CDR3 is TGTGCCAGCAGTTTATGGACCGGGACGGTGGTATCGAACACCGGGGAGCTGTTTTTT. Translating it yields CASSLWTGTVVSNTGELFF.